These T cell receptor beta chains were read from a single sample in a study of Ad26.COV2.S vaccination and SARS-CoV-2 variants. Repertoires were generated with immunoSEQ multiplex PCR, while TCRdb's copy carries only in-frame clones and drops some. The table lists some 460,000 clones, roughly nine tenths of them singletons. This sample comprised peripheral blood, obtained in a trial of Ad26.COV2.S vaccine versus placebo. Source of these receptors: a person aged 18-60 years who received the Ad26.COV2.S COVID-19 vaccine or a placebo. The CDR3 runs from the conserved cysteine through the conserved F or W.

v_gene: TRBV3-1/TRBV3-2
j_gene: TRBJ1-1
CDR3aa: CASSHHPAGQTEAFF

v_gene: TRBV20-1
j_gene: TRBJ2-7
CDR3aa: CSAATFREQYF

v_gene: TRBV7-2
j_gene: TRBJ2-1
CDR3aa: CASRTMRDPNPYNEQFF

v_gene: TRBV7-2
j_gene: TRBJ2-1
CDR3aa: CASSFGPPGLANEQFF

v_gene: TRBV7-2
j_gene: TRBJ2-5
CDR3aa: CASSLVGRETQYF

v_gene: TRBV6-5
j_gene: TRBJ1-2
CDR3aa: CASSYSGGESYGYTF

v_gene: TRBV12-3/TRBV12-4
j_gene: TRBJ1-1
CDR3aa: CASAMVNTEAFF

v_gene: TRBV10-1
j_gene: TRBJ2-7
CDR3aa: CASSDGTGFLEQYF

v_gene: TRBV7-2
j_gene: TRBJ2-5
CDR3aa: CASSLVSRGRLGETQYF

v_gene: TRBV2
j_gene: TRBJ2-1
CDR3aa: CASSEQRQGSLQFF

v_gene: TRBV9
j_gene: TRBJ1-2
CDR3aa: CASRGNQGGSGYTF

v_gene: TRBV27
j_gene: TRBJ1-1
CDR3aa: CASSPGNLNTEAFF

v_gene: TRBV29-1
j_gene: TRBJ1-1
CDR3aa: CSVRRSGQGDMGTEAFF

v_gene: TRBV7-2
j_gene: TRBJ2-2
CDR3aa: CASSLTRLMSYTGELFF